This TCR beta chain was captured by sequencing in a study of cytomegalovirus exposure and HLA in healthy donors. The PCR ran on 60 Vbeta and 13 Jbeta primers. Measured with immunoSEQ multiplex PCR; TCRdb has only the in-frame clones, and not every one. The sample carries 200,000 to 250,000 clones, under 90% recorded once. Germline values: CDR1 LNHDA, CDR2 SQIVND (reference sequence). Trimming removed 2 bases from V and 2 bases from J; junction bases left unmatched: 11. This CDR3 has 17 residues. This TCR derives from a human donor in good health. The sequenced sample consisted of PBMCs. This rearrangement joins TRBV19 to TRBJ2-7; 8 nucleotides match TRBD2. The CDR3 here is CASSIQLADHYTYEQYF. The CDR3 DNA is TGTGCCAGTAGTATACAACTAGCGGACCATTATACCTACGAGCAGTACTTC.